This T cell receptor beta chain is drawn from a study of cytomegalovirus exposure and HLA in healthy donors. Across the study: The approximately 110 validation repertoires used the same platform as the approximately 670 first-cohort repertoires, a later analysis reported. Study-level results: Most sequenced TCRs were rare (though some public TCRs occurred in many donors). The study recorded 150 to 200 TCR beta chains that were cytomegalovirus-associated. A later analysis found first-cohort TCR clusters tended to co-occur in the 130 or so validation repertoires.

Clones were read by immunoSEQ multiplex PCR, and TCRdb kept only the in-frame ones, dropping some. This repertoire shows 150,000 to 200,000 clones, around four fifths found once; its top ten account for 2% to 2.5%. V lost 4 bases to trimming and J lost 2 bases; unmatched junction nucleotides: 13. The CDR3 length is 17 residues. Per the germline V gene, CDR1 is MNHGY and CDR2 is SAAAGT. With respect to this clone: Its antigen is undetermined.

The chain links TRBV6-8 to TRBJ2-7; TRBD2 matches 8 bases. The sequence was collected from a man aged 30 to 39 in good health and CMV-seropositive. The sequencing input was PBMCs. As DNA, the CDR3 is TGTGCCAGCAGTTGTAGTTTAAGGCGTAGCGGGGCCTACGAGCAGTACTTC. Translated: CASSCSLRRSGAYEQYF.